This TCR beta chain was captured by sequencing in a study of blood T cell repertoires in COVID-19. The wider study: The cDNA or gDNA used as material had been derived from T cells, B-cell-depleted T cells, or PBMCs.

The germline gives CDR1 LGHDT, CDR2 YNNKEL (reference sequence). CDR3 length equals 13 residues. The V end was cut by 0 bases, the J end by 9 bases, with 9 bases between. In the study's own analysis: Amplifying reference gene primers gave estimates of nucleated cell counts. Repertoires were generated with immunoSEQ multiplex PCR, while TCRdb's copy carries only in-frame clones and drops some. D and trimming come from the DNA, and the V and J calls and clone size come from that table. The sample includes approximately 240,000 clones, 70% to 90% of them seen just once. Sequenced material: peripheral blood. This receptor was obtained from a woman in her forties who had recovered from COVID-19. The rearrangement uses TRBV3-1 (or the pseudogene TRBV3-2) and TRBJ2-1; a possible D gene is TRBD2 (6 bases). The DNA for the CDR3 is TGTGCCAGCAGCCAAGATGGAGGGCCTGAGCAGTTCTTC. Protein sequence: CASSQDGGPEQFF.